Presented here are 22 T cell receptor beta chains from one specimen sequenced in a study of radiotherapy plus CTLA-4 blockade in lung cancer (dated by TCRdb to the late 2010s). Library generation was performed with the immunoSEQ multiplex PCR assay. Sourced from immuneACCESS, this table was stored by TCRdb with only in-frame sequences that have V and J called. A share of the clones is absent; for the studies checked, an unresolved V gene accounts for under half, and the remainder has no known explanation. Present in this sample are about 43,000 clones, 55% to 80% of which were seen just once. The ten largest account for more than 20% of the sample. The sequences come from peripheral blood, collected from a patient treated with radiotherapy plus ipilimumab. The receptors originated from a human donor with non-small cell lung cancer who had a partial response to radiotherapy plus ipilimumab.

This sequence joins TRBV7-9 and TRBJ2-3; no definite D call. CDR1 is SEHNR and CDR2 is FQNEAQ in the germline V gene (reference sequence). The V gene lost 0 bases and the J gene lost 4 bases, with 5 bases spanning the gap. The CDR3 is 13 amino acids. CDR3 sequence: CASSLAGSDTQYF. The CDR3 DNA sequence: TGTGCCAGCAGCTTAGCGGGCTCAGATACGCAGTATTTT.

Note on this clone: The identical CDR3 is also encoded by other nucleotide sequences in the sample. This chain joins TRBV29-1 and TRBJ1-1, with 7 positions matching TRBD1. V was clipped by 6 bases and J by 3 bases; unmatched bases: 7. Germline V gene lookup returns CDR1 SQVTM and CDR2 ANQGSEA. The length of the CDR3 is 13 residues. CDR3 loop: CSVSTGPDTEAFF. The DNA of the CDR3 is TGCAGCGTCTCGACAGGGCCGGACACTGAAGCTTTCTTT.

The chain's CDR3 is CASSRGAGAYEQYF. The CDR3 nucleotides are TGTGCCAGCAGCCGCGGTGCCGGAGCCTACGAGCAGTACTTC. The chain uses TRBV14 and TRBJ2-7; no clear D gene. The CDR3 sequence is 14 residues long. From germline, CDR1 is SGHDN and CDR2 FVKESK. V was trimmed by 4 bases and J by 2 bases, leaving 12 bases between them.

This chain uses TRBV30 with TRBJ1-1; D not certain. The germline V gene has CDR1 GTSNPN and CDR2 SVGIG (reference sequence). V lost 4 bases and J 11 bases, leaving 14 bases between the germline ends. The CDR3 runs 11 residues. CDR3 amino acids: CAWMGHIGAFF. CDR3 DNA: TGTGCCTGGATGGGCCATATTGGGGCTTTCTTT.

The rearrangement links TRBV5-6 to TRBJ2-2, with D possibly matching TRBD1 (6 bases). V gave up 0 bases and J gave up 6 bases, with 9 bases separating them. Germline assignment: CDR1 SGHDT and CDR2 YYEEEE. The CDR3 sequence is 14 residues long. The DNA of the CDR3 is TGTGCCAGCAGCTTGGAGAGGGGGTCCGGGGAGCTGTTTTTT. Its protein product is CASSLERGSGELFF.

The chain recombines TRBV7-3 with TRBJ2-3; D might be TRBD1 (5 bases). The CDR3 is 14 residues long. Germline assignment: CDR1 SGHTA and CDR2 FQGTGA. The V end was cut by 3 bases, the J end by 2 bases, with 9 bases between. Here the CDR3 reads CASSLGPYTDTQYF. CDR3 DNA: TGTGCCAGCAGCTTGGGGCCTTACACAGATACGCAGTATTTT.

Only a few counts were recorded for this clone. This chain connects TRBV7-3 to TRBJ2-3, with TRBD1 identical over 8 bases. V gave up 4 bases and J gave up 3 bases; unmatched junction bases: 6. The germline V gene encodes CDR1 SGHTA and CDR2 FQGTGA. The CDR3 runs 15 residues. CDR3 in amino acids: CASSSGQGQTDTQYF. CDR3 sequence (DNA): TGTGCCAGCAGCTCCGGACAGGGTCAGACAGATACGCAGTATTTT.

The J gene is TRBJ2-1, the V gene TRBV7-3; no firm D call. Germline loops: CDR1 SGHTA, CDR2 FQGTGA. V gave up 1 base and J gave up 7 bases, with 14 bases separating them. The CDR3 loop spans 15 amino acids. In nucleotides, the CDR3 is TGTGCCAGCAGCTTAAGAGGAATTGCCTCAAATGAGCAGTTCTTC. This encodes CASSLRGIASNEQFF.

The DNA of the CDR3 is TGTGCCAGCATGGGCGGGGGGGCCCTCACAGATACGCAGTATTTT. It codes for CASMGGGALTDTQYF. The chain couples TRBV28 to TRBJ2-3; 9 nucleotides line up with TRBD2. Per the germline V gene, CDR1 is MDHEN and CDR2 is SYDVKM. V lost 7 bases to trimming and J lost 2 bases; unmatched junction nucleotides: 7. CDR3 length: 15 amino acids.

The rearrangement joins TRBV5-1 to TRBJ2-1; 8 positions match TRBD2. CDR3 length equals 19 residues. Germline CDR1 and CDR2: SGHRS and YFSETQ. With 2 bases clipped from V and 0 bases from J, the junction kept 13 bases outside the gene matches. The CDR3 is CASSFGGLAGPSSYNEQFF. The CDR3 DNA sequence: TGCGCCAGCAGCTTCGGGGGGTTAGCGGGACCTTCCTCCTACAATGAGCAGTTCTTC.

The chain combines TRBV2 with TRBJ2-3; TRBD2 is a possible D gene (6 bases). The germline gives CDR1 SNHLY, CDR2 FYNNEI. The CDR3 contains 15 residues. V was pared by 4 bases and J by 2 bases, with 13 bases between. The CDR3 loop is CASSGRESLTDTQYF. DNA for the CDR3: TGTGCCAGCAGTGGACGGGAGAGCCTCACAGATACGCAGTATTTT.

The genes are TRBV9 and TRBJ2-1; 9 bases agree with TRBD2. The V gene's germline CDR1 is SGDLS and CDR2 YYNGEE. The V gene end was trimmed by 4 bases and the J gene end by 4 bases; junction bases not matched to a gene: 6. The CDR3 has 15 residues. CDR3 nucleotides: TGTGCCAGCAGCTCTCTAGCGGGGACTTACAATGAGCAGTTCTTC. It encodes CASSSLAGTYNEQFF.

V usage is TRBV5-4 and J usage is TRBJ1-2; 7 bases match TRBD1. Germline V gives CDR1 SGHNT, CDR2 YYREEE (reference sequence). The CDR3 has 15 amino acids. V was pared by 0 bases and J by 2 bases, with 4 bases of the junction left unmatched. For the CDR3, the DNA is TGTGCCAGCAGCTTGGGAAAGGGGGCCAACTATGGCTACACCTTC. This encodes CASSLGKGANYGYTF.

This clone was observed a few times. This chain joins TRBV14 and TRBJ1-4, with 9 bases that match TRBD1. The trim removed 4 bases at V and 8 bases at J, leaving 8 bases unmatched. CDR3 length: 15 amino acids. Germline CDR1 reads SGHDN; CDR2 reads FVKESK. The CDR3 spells CASSPAQGAGEKLFF. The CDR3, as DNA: TGTGCCAGCAGCCCCGCACAGGGGGCAGGAGAAAAACTGTTTTTT. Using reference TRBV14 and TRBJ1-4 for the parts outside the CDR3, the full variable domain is EAGVTQFPSHSVIEKGQTVTLRCDPISGHDNLYWYRRVMGKEIKFLLHFVKESKQDESGMPNNRFLAERTGGTYSTLKVQPAELEDSGVYFCASSPAQGAGEKLFFGSGTQLSVL.

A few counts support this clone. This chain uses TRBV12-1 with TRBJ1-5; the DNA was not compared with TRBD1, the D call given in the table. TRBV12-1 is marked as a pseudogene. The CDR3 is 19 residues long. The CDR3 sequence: CASSFGLGRGNDSNQPQHF. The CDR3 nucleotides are TGTGCCAGCAGCTTTGGACTGGGCAGGGGGAACGATAGCAATCAGCCCCAGCATTTT.

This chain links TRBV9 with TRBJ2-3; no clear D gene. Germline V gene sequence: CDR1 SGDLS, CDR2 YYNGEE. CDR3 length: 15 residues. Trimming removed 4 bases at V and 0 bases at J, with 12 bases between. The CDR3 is CASSPDSSSTDTQYF. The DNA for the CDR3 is TGTGCCAGCAGCCCAGACTCTTCTAGCACAGATACGCAGTATTTT.

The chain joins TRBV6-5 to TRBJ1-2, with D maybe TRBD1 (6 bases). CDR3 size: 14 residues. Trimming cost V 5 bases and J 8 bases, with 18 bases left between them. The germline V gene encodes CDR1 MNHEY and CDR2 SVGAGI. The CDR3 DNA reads TGTGCCAGCAGTGAAGAAGGGGGGAGGGACGGCTACACCTTC. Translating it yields CASSEEGGRDGYTF.

Written as DNA, the CDR3 is TGTGCCTGGAGAGCGCGACCCTTCTCCTACAATGAGCAGTTCTTC. Residues: CAWRARPFSYNEQFF. The genes are TRBV30 and TRBJ2-1, with D uncertain. V was pared by 3 bases and J by 0 bases, with 12 bases between. CDR1 GTSNPN and CDR2 SVGIG come from the germline V gene (reference sequence). The CDR3 length is 15 residues.

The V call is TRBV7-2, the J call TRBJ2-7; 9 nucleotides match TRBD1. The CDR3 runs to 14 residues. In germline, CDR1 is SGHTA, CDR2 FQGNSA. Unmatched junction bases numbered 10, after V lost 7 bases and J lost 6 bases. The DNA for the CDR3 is TGTGCCAGCAACCCCGGGACAGGGTATGGCGAGCAGTACTTC. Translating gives CASNPGTGYGEQYF.

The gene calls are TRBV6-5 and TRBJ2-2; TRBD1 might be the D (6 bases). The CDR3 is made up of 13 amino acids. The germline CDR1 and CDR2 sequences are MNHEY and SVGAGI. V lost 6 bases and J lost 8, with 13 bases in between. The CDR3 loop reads CASSPGGRGELFF. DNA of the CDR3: TGTGCCAGCAGCCCTGGGGGCCGGGGGGAGCTGTTTTTT.

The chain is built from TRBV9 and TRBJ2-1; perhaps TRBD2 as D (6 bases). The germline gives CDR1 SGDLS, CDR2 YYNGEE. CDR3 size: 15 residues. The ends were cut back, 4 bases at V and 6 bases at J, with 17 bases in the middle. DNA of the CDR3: TGTGCCAGCAGCCCTGCTTACCTAGCGAGCAATGAGCAGTTCTTC. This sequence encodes CASSPAYLASNEQFF.

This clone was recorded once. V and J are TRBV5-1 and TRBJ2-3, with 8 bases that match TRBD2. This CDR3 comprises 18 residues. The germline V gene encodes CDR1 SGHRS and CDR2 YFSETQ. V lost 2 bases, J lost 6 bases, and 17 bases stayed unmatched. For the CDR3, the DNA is TGCGCCAGCAGCTTAATCAGTCCGGGAGGGAGGCCTGGGGATACGCAGTATTTT. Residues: CASSLISPGGRPGDTQYF.